This record concerns one T cell receptor (beta chain) sequence. Its specificity is unknown. One junction end does not reproduce the germline sequence, and a read error may be involved. The data originate from a study of shared clonotypes between healthy human individuals. Study overall: CD4 naive cells filled three plates per donor, CD4 memory three, CD8 naive two and CD8 memory one.

The V gene's germline CDR1 is MNHNY and CDR2 SVGAGI (reference sequence). This CDR3 spans 15 amino acids. Study-level findings and limits: Inspection by rarefaction showed sorted-subset sequencing to be incomplete despite large depth.

Investigators divided CD4+ cells into CD45RA+ naive and CD45RA-negative memory subsets. The method was immunoSEQ multiplex PCR; TCRdb's version includes in-frame clones alone and lacks a portion of them. The profile shows a few hundred thousand clones, 60% to 70% of them singletons. The chain carries TRBV6-6 and TRBJ2-1; TRBD2 aligns across 10 bases. The sample was memory CD4+ T cells sorted from blood. The subset is: CD45RA-negative fraction. This clonotype was sampled from a man in his thirties or forties in good health. The CDR3 nucleotides are TGTGCCAGCAGGGACAGCGGGAGGGCCTATAATGAGCAGTTCTTC. It translates to CASRDSGRAYNEQFF.